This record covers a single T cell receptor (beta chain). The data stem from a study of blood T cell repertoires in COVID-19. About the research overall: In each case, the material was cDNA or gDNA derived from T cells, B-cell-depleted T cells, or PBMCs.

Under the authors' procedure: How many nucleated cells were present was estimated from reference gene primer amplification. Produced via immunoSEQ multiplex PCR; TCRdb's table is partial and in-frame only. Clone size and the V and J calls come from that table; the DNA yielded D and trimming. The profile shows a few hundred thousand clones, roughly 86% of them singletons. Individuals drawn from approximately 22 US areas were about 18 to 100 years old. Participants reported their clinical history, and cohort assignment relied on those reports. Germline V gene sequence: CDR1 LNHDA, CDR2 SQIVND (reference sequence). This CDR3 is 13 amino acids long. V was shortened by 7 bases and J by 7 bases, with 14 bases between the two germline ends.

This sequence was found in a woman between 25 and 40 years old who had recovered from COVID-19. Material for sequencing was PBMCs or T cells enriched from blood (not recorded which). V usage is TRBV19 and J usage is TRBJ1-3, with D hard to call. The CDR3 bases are TGTGCCAGTATAGCCCCTTACGCCAACACCATATATTTT. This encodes CASIAPYANTIYF.